These 14 T cell receptor beta chains came from one sample sequenced in a study of T cell responses to AZD1222 COVID-19 vaccine. Profiling relied on immunoSEQ multiplex PCR, and the TCRdb table lists in-frame clones only, not all of them. This sample has tens of thousands of clones, with 86% found just once. The input for sequencing was peripheral blood, taken 28 days after the second AZD1222 dose. Receptor source: an adult who received the AZD1222 COVID-19 vaccine.

This clone was observed a single time. The chain carries TRBV5-5 and TRBJ2-7; 10 bases fit TRBD1. Trimming at V came to 1 base and at J to 2 bases, leaving 6 bases not matched to a gene. CDR1 SGHKS and CDR2 YYEKEE come from the germline V gene (reference sequence). CDR3 length: 16 residues. This CDR3 is CASSLPGTGVTYEQYF. The CDR3 DNA is TGTGCCAGCAGCTTGCCCGGGACAGGGGTTACCTACGAGCAGTACTTC.

V and J are TRBV5-4 and TRBJ2-2; maybe TRBD1 (5 bases). The CDR3 sequence is 14 residues long. The germline CDR1 and CDR2 sequences are SGHNT and YYREEE (reference sequence). V was shortened by 6 bases and J by 4 bases, with 13 bases between the two germline ends. The chain's CDR3 is CASTLIGATGELFF. The DNA for the CDR3 is TGTGCCAGCACGCTGATAGGGGCCACCGGGGAGCTGTTTTTT.

This sequence joins TRBV4-2 and TRBJ1-4; D is perhaps TRBD1 (5 bases). The CDR3 totals 18 residues. Between the trimmed V and J ends, which lost 1 base and 5 bases, there was a span of 20 bases. Looked up from germline, CDR1 is LGHNA and CDR2 is YNFKEQ. The DNA of the CDR3 is TGTGCCAGCAGCCAAGGCTTAAGGAGGGGTAATAAGAATGAAAAACTGTTTTTT. Its protein product is CASSQGLRRGNKNEKLFF.

The chain recombines TRBV7-2 with TRBJ1-2, with TRBD1 as a possible D gene (5 bases). Germline CDR1 and CDR2: SGHTA and FQGNSA. The V and J ends lost 0 bases and 8 bases respectively, with 13 bases between them. There are 14 residues in the CDR3. CDR3 amino acids: CASSLATGSGGYTF. The CDR3 coding sequence is TGTGCCAGCAGCTTAGCTACAGGCTCGGGGGGCTACACCTTC.

The chain employs TRBV5-6 and TRBJ2-7; a possible D gene is TRBD2 (5 bases). Germline V CDR1 and CDR2: SGHDT, YYEEEE. The CDR3 contains 13 residues. V was shortened by 0 bases and J by 4 bases, with 8 bases between the two germline ends. As DNA, the CDR3 is TGTGCCAGCAGCTTGGTGTCGGGGTACGAGCAGTACTTC. Residues: CASSLVSGYEQYF.

This clone was seen only once. V and J are TRBV18 and TRBJ2-2; a possible D gene is TRBD1 (5 bases). The CDR3 runs to 14 residues. Germline V gene data show CDR1 as KGHSH and CDR2 as LQKENI. V gave up 5 bases and J gave up 1 base, with 8 bases separating them. The CDR3 sequence is CASSAGQNTGELFF. Written as DNA, the CDR3 is TGTGCCAGCTCAGCCGGACAGAACACCGGGGAGCTGTTTTTT.

This chain joins TRBV12-3 or TRBV12-4 and TRBJ1-6; 7 nucleotides agree with TRBD1. J gave up 10 bases and V 6 bases, and 3 bases lay outside the gene matches. The CDR3 sequence is 12 residues long. The CDR3 spells CASRGTASPLHF. DNA of the CDR3: TGTGCCAGCAGGGGGACAGCCTCACCCCTCCACTTT.

The rearrangement uses TRBV10-3 and TRBJ1-1, with 7 bases matching TRBD1. The CDR3 length is 16 residues. Germline V CDR1 and CDR2: ENHRY, SYGVKD. The trim removed 3 bases at V and 2 bases at J, leaving 9 bases unmatched. The CDR3 spells CAISDPSRGGNTEAFF. The CDR3 bases are TGTGCCATCAGTGACCCTTCCAGGGGGGGCAACACTGAAGCTTTCTTT.

The chain is built from TRBV5-1 and TRBJ1-3; TRBD1 might be the D (5 bases). Trimming took 5 bases from V and 0 from J, leaving 9 bases between them. The CDR3 covers 14 residues. Germline V gene lookup returns CDR1 SGHRS and CDR2 YFSETQ. This CDR3 reads CASRDGGSGNTIYF. The DNA for the CDR3 is TGCGCCAGCAGAGATGGGGGCTCTGGAAACACCATATATTTT.

The J gene is TRBJ2-1, the V gene TRBV6-5; the D gene is possibly TRBD1 (5 bases). Germline V lookup: CDR1 MNHEY, CDR2 SVGAGI. Trimming shortened V by 4 bases and J by 5 bases, and 15 bases separated the two germline ends. The CDR3 is made up of 15 amino acids. CDR3 in amino acids: CASSLDTSSHNEQFF. CDR3 in DNA: TGTGCCAGCAGTTTGGACACTTCCTCTCACAATGAGCAGTTCTTC.

This sequence joins TRBV3-1 (or the pseudogene TRBV3-2) and TRBJ1-6; D ambiguous. This CDR3 is 13 amino acids long. The germline V and J ends were trimmed by 0 bases and 10 bases, with 7 bases remaining between them. In germline, CDR1 is LGHDT, CDR2 YNNKEL (reference sequence). CDR3 residues: CASSQDIRSPLHF. The CDR3 DNA follows: TGTGCCAGCAGCCAAGATATTAGGTCACCCCTCCACTTT.

This sequence joins TRBV2 and TRBJ2-7; the D gene is possibly TRBD2 (6 bases). The V and J ends lost 6 bases and 2 bases respectively, with 11 bases between them. The CDR3 spans 13 residues. Germline lookup yields CDR1 SNHLY and CDR2 FYNNEI. The CDR3: CASRRDETYEQYF. In nucleotides, the CDR3 is TGTGCCAGCAGGCGGGACGAAACCTACGAGCAGTACTTC.

This chain joins TRBV5-1 and TRBJ2-5; 7 bases agree with TRBD2. The CDR3 is made up of 14 amino acids. J lost 5 bases, V lost 4 bases, and 8 bases had no gene match. Germline CDR1 reads SGHRS; CDR2 reads YFSETQ. The CDR3: CASSIDSGGETQYF. The CDR3 DNA is TGCGCCAGCAGCATCGACTCCGGGGGGGAGACCCAGTACTTC.

The chain recombines TRBV6-1 with TRBJ1-2; TRBD1 might be the D (6 bases). The CDR3 sequence is 17 residues long. Germline V gene sequence: CDR1 MNHNS, CDR2 SASEGT. The V gene lost 2 bases and the J gene lost 4 bases, with 20 bases spanning the gap. The CDR3 sequence: CASSESTGPRGAYGYTF. The CDR3 DNA is TGTGCCAGCAGTGAATCGACAGGACCTAGGGGTGCCTATGGCTACACCTTC.